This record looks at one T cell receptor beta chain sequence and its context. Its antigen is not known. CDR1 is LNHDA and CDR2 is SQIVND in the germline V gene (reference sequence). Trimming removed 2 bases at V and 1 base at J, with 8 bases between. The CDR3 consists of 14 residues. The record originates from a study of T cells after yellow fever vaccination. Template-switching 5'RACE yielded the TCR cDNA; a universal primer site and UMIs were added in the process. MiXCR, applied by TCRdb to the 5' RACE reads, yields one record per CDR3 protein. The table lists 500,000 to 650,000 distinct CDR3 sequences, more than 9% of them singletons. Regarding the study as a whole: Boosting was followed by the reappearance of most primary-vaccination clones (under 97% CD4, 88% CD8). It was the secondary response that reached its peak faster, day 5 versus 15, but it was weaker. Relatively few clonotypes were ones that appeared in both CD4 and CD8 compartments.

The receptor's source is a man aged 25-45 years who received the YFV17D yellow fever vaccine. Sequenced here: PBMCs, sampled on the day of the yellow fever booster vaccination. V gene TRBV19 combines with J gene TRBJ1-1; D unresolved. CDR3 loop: CASSIKARNTEAFF. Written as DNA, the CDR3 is TGTGCCAGTAGTATAAAAGCCAGGAACACTGAAGCTTTCTTT.